This entry lists 8 T cell receptor beta chains sequenced from one sample in a study of spatial heterogeneity in lung cancer. Documented time point: sample taken at primary tumor resection. TCRdb re-derived calls from the 5' RACE reads in MiXCR, one entry per CDR3 protein. The sample yields about 78,000 distinct CDR3 sequences, approximately 8.1% seen once. This sample comprised PBMCs, obtained at surgery. These receptor sequences come from a male donor with early-stage non-small cell lung cancer.

This clonotype was seen more than once but under ten times. The CDR3: CASSDPQGANEQYF. The DNA for the CDR3 is TGCGCCAGCAGCGACCCACAGGGGGCGAACGAGCAGTACTTC. V gene TRBV5-1 combines with J gene TRBJ2-7; 9 bases align to TRBD1. The V and J ends lost 4 bases and 5 bases, in that order; junction bases with no gene match: 7. Germline V CDR1 and CDR2: SGHRS, YFSETQ. The CDR3 has 14 amino acids.

This clonotype was picked up a small number of times. V gene TRBV12-3 or TRBV12-4 combines with J gene TRBJ1-6; a possible D gene is TRBD1 (5 bases). CDR3 size: 15 residues. V gave up 5 bases and J gave up 4 bases, with 12 bases separating them. CDR3 region: CASSRQGSYNSPLHF. The DNA for the CDR3 is TGTGCCAGCAGTCGTCAGGGTTCTTATAATTCACCCCTCCACTTT.

This clonotype was recorded at least ten times. CDR3 in amino acids: CSGEGGADTQYF. The CDR3 bases are TGCAGCGGGGAGGGAGGTGCAGATACGCAGTATTTT. This sequence joins TRBV29-1 and TRBJ2-3; 7 bases line up with TRBD2. The V gene's germline CDR1 is SQVTM and CDR2 ANQGSEA. This CDR3 comprises 12 residues. V trimming: 7 bases; J trimming: 4 bases; junction bases outside the gene matches: 5.

This clonotype was picked up many times. This chain uses TRBV7-9 with TRBJ1-5; 7 nucleotides agree with TRBD1. With V trimmed by 5 bases and J by 0 bases, 13 bases remained unmatched. The CDR3 is 18 residues long. Looked up from germline, CDR1 is SEHNR and CDR2 is FQNEAQ (reference sequence). CDR3 sequence reads: CASSHPTGWVNSNQPQHF. CDR3 nucleotides: TGTGCCAGCAGCCATCCGACAGGGTGGGTGAATAGCAATCAGCCCCAGCATTTT.

Only a few counts were recorded for this clonotype. This chain links TRBV5-5 with TRBJ1-6; the D is unclear. Germline CDR1 reads SGHKS; CDR2 reads YYEKEE (reference sequence). This CDR3 has 13 amino acids. V was shortened by 0 bases and J by 7 bases, with 5 bases between the two germline ends. The CDR3 DNA is TGTGCCAGCAGCTTGGTCCCCAATTCACCCCTCCACTTT. Translated, it gives CASSLVPNSPLHF.

This clonotype was seen ten or more times. The chain is built from TRBV27 and TRBJ2-3; no clear D. The CDR3 loop spans 14 amino acids. Germline V gene sequence: CDR1 MNHEY, CDR2 SMNVEV (reference sequence). With 2 bases removed from V and 2 bases from J, the gap between germline ends came to 8 bases. CDR3 coding DNA: TGTGCCAGCAGTTTAGATTACCACACAGATACGCAGTATTTT. Translation: CASSLDYHTDTQYF.

This clonotype was counted many times. In nucleotides, the CDR3 is TGTGCCACCAGCCGGGGGGGACTAGCGGGTTCCTACGAGCAGTACTTC. Encoded protein: CATSRGGLAGSYEQYF. V gene TRBV15 combines with J gene TRBJ2-7, with 12 bases lining up with TRBD2. Trimming took 5 bases from V and 1 from J; bases not matched to a gene: 6. CDR3 length: 16 residues. The germline V gene encodes CDR1 LNHNV and CDR2 YYDKDF (reference sequence).

This chain connects TRBV5-1 to TRBJ1-4, with 8 bases that match TRBD1. Germline CDR1 and CDR2: SGHRS and YFSETQ. The CDR3 length is 16 residues. Unmatched junction bases numbered 8, after V lost 2 bases and J lost 5 bases. The CDR3 nucleotides read TGCGCCAGCAGCTTCCAAGGACAGGGTGCGAATGAAAAACTGTTTTTT. The encoded protein is CASSFQGQGANEKLFF. The variable domain in full, with the rest retrieved from reference TRBV5-1 and TRBJ1-4, is KAGVTQTPRYLIKTRGQQVTLSCSPISGHRSVSWYQQTPGQGLQFLFEYFSETQRNKGNFPGRFSGRQFSNSRSEMNVSTLELGDSALYLCASSFQGQGANEKLFFGSGTQLSVL.